This TCR beta chain was found in a study of shared clonotypes between healthy human individuals. V shed 4 bases, J shed 4 bases, and the junction held 16 bases outside the gene matches. The germline CDR1 and CDR2 sequences are MDHEN and SYDVKM. The CDR3 spans 18 residues. Libraries were prepared by immunoSEQ multiplex PCR; TCRdb keeps only in-frame clonotypes and omits some of them. The table has 630,000 or so clones, roughly 98% seen once. CD8 cells classed as naive were CD45RO-negative and positively selected for CCR7, excluding terminally differentiated effector memory CD45RA+ cells. Sequenced material: naive CD8+ T cells sorted from blood. V gene TRBV28 combines with J gene TRBJ2-3; TRBD2 aligns across 8 bases. This receptor was taken from a man aged 25-40 years in good health. CDR3 residues: CASSSGLAESGASDTQYF. CDR3 DNA sequence: TGTGCCAGCAGTTCCGGACTAGCAGAATCCGGGGCGTCAGATACGCAGTATTTT.